This T cell receptor (beta chain) was observed in a study of neurological immune-mediated disorders. A 10-nucleotide random UMI tagged transcripts in template-switch 5'RACE cDNA synthesis. TCRdb re-derived calls from the 5' RACE reads in MiXCR, one entry per CDR3 protein. The sample holds about 58,000 distinct CDR3 sequences, roughly 3.5% seen once. Many counts were recorded for this clonotype. The antigen remains unidentified. V was shortened by 0 bases and J by 3 bases, with 17 bases between the two germline ends. The CDR3 consists of 17 residues. Germline values: CDR1 MGHRA, CDR2 YSYEKL. Regarding the study as a whole: In HTLV-1-associated myelopathy, TCR clonal expansion was greatest, and in multiple sclerosis it was least, below healthy controls. The absence of any CDR3 amino acid sequence shared by expanded clones across subjects suggests that repertoires were private in all groups.

The origin of this receptor is a woman aged 55-70 years with multiple sclerosis. The chain links TRBV4-1 to TRBJ1-1; no clear D gene. Sequences were obtained from PBMCs. DNA for the CDR3: TGCGCCAGCAGCCAAGAGCGGCGTGGCAGGCGAGACACTGAAGCTTTCTTT. It specifies CASSQERRGRRDTEAFF.